The rows below give T cell receptor beta chains drawn from one sample of a study of T cell changes during pregnancy in multiple sclerosis. The repertoire was sequenced with immunoSEQ multiplex PCR; TCRdb's copy has only in-frame clones and lacks some. The sample has around 56,000 clones, less than 90% seen once. The source was CD4+ T cells from peripheral blood mononuclear cells, collected in the third trimester of pregnancy. Every receptor here comes from a female donor with multiple sclerosis, enrolled in a pregnancy study. Each CDR3 is given with its conserved first and last residue. The D gene is left open where the match is weak. Clone size is given for some rows only: seen once, a few or many times, or a class if the clone is expanded.

size	V	D	J	DNA	CDR3
.	TRBV7-2	TRBD1	TRBJ2-7	TGTGCCAGCAGCGGACGACAGGGGTCCTCCTACGAGCAGTACTTC	CASSGRQGSSYEQYF
.	TRBV5-1	.	TRBJ1-4	TGCGCCAGCAGCTTGGCAGGGGTGGATGAAAAACTGTTTTTT	CASSLAGVDEKLFF
.	TRBV9	TRBD2	TRBJ2-3	TGTGCCAGCAGCGTGGCTAGCGGGGGTACAGATACGCAGTATTTT	CASSVASGGTDTQYF
.	TRBV2	.	TRBJ2-5	TGTGCCACCCACGGGTTCATCCGCGGGACCCAGTACTTC	CATHGFIRGTQYF
.	TRBV7-3	TRBD2	TRBJ2-5	TGTGCCAGCAGCCCTCGGGGGGAGGGCGAGACCCAGTACTTC	CASSPRGEGETQYF
.	TRBV27	.	TRBJ2-3	TGTGCCAGCGTTTGGGTCGTTCCGGGACACCAAACAGATACGCAGTATTTT	CASVWVVPGHQTDTQYF
few	TRBV9	TRBD1	TRBJ2-3	TGTGCCAGCAGCCCACGGACCATACAGGGGGATACGCAGTATTTT	CASSPRTIQGDTQYF
few	TRBV29-1	.	TRBJ1-2	TGCAGCGTTGAAGGGGGTTTCCGGACAGACCTCTATGGCTACACCTTC	CSVEGGFRTDLYGYTF
.	TRBV6-6	.	TRBJ2-1	TGTGCCAGCAGCTACATGACAGATTCGCGGGAGCAGTTCTTC	CASSYMTDSREQFF
.	TRBV11-3	.	TRBJ2-1	TGTGCCAGCAGCTTAGGGACGAGGGGGTCCAATGAGCAGTTCTTC	CASSLGTRGSNEQFF
few	TRBV27	.	TRBJ1-4	TGTGCCAGCAGTCTGCCAGATGGCGGAAAACTGTTTTTT	CASSLPDGGKLFF
.	TRBV5-1	TRBD2	TRBJ2-7	TGCGCCAGCAGCTTGTTGTCTAGCGGGGCCTACGAGCAGTACTTC	CASSLLSSGAYEQYF
.	TRBV18	TRBD1	TRBJ1-1	TGTGCCAGCTCACTCGACAGGGGGCGCGGCACTGAAGCTTTCTTT	CASSLDRGRGTEAFF
.	TRBV5-1	TRBD1	TRBJ1-5	TGCGCCAGCAGCCAATCCTACGGGACAGGGGGCGATCAGCCCCAGCATTTT	CASSQSYGTGGDQPQHF
few	TRBV19	TRBD2	TRBJ2-5	TGTGCCAGTAGTATGGGGACTAGAATTCAAGAGACCCAGTACTTC	CASSMGTRIQETQYF
once	TRBV7-2	TRBD2	TRBJ2-3	TGTGCCAGCAGTTTCACCGGGACTAGCTTAAGCACAGATACGCAGTATTTT	CASSFTGTSLSTDTQYF
.	TRBV7-2	.	TRBJ1-2	TGTGCCAGCAGCTTAACCGGACAGTACAGCTATGGCTACACCTTC	CASSLTGQYSYGYTF
once	TRBV11-2	.	TRBJ1-2	TGTGCCAGCAGCTCGAACAGAGACAGAAGGGCCGAAAACTATGGCTACACCTTC	CASSSNRDRRAENYGYTF
.	TRBV29-1	.	TRBJ2-3	TGCAGCGTTGAAGGGACCATCGGGGCAGATACGCAGTATTTT	CSVEGTIGADTQYF
once	TRBV2	TRBD1	TRBJ2-5	TGTGCCACCACAGCCGGACAGGTGAATGGAGAGACCCAGTACTTC	CATTAGQVNGETQYF
.	TRBV7-8	.	TRBJ1-2	TGTGCCAGCAGCTCGCAGGACTTGATGGGAGGGTCTGGCTACACCTTC	CASSSQDLMGGSGYTF
.	TRBV28	.	TRBJ1-4	TGTGCCAGCAGTTTTAGCAGGGATGAAAAACTGTTTTTT	CASSFSRDEKLFF
.	TRBV7-2	.	TRBJ1-5	TGTGCCAGCAGCTTAGGCTCGGAGGGCTATCAGCCCCAGCATTTT	CASSLGSEGYQPQHF
.	TRBV6-5	.	TRBJ1-1	TGTGCCAGCAGTGGTCCGGGACATAAGAACACTGAAGCTTTCTTT	CASSGPGHKNTEAFF
.	TRBV30	TRBD1	TRBJ2-7	TGTGCCTGGAGTCCAGGGACAGAACCCTACGAGCAGTACTTC	CAWSPGTEPYEQYF
.	TRBV30	.	TRBJ2-7	TGTGCCTGGCAGGGGTCCTACGAGCAGTACTTC	CAWQGSYEQYF
.	TRBV19	TRBD1	TRBJ1-2	TGTGCCAGTAGTGGCCTAAGGGGACAGGGGCGGGGCTACACCTTC	CASSGLRGQGRGYTF
.	TRBV2	.	TRBJ2-7	TGTGCCAGCAGTGAAGTCAGAGAGTCTCGCGGCTTC	CASSEVRESRGF
.	TRBV30	.	TRBJ1-6	TGTGCCTGGAACTGGGGGGTTTCAAATTCACCCCTCCACTTT	CAWNWGVSNSPLHF
few	TRBV4-3	.	TRBJ2-7	TGCGCCAGCAGTCTTCAACAGGGAAACGAGCAGTACTTC	CASSLQQGNEQYF
.	TRBV29-1	.	TRBJ2-3	TGCAGCGTTGTCCGAGGAATCACAGATACGCAGTATTTT	CSVVRGITDTQYF
once	TRBV18	.	TRBJ1-1	TGTGCCAGCTCACCATCTCCTGAAGCTTTCTTT	CASSPSPEAFF
.	TRBV28	TRBD1	TRBJ2-7	TGTGCCAGCAGTTCGGGACAGGGGATAAGGACCTACGAGCAGTACTTC	CASSSGQGIRTYEQYF
.	TRBV7-6	.	TRBJ1-2	TGTGCCAGCAGCTTAGCGATTGGAGTTGGCTACACCTTC	CASSLAIGVGYTF
.	TRBV14	TRBD1	TRBJ1-4	TGTGCCAGCAGCCAAGCCGGGACAGTTAATGAAAAACTGTTTTTT	CASSQAGTVNEKLFF
.	TRBV5-1	.	TRBJ1-4	TGCGCCAGCAGCTTCCTGTTTACTACTAATGAAAAACTGTTTTTT	CASSFLFTTNEKLFF
.	TRBV6-4	TRBD2	TRBJ2-1	TGTGCCAGCAGTCGGACTAGTTTCAATGAGCAGTTCTTC	CASSRTSFNEQFF
few	TRBV20-1	.	TRBJ2-1	TGCAGTGCTTGGAGCTTAGCTGAGCAGTTCTTC	CSAWSLAEQFF
.	TRBV9	TRBD2	TRBJ2-1	TGTGCCAGCAGCCTAGGGGCGGGGGGGTACAATGAGCAGTTCTTC	CASSLGAGGYNEQFF
.	TRBV19	TRBD2	TRBJ2-3	TGTGCCAGTACCCCGGGACTAGCGGGAGGCTCCGCTGAAGATACGCAGTATTTT	CASTPGLAGGSAEDTQYF